The 12 T cell receptor beta chains listed next were all sequenced from one sample in a study of human CD8 memory T cell subsets. TPEX cells were exhausted-like CCR7+ PD-1+ TIGIT+ early memory CD8+ T cells. A UMI-labeled 5' RACE approach was the method that produced the TCR beta libraries. TCRdb re-called the 5' RACE reads; one entry per CDR3 protein, DNA not given. This listing includes thousands of distinct CDR3 sequences. The sequenced material came from CD8+ T cells from PBMCs. The source is a human donor in good health.

This clonotype is medium-sized by frequency. The chain uses TRBV15 and TRBJ2-1; TCRdb selects TRBD1, and the lack of DNA leaves this call unchecked. CDR1 is LNHNV, CDR2 YYDKDF, per germline (reference sequence). This CDR3 is 15 amino acids long. This chain's CDR3 is CATSSRERGRWEQFF.

This clonotype ranks as medium-sized in terms of frequency. The rearrangement joins TRBV19 to TRBJ2-7; TCRdb outputs TRBD2, but without DNA this stays unchecked. CDR1 is LNHDA, CDR2 SQIVND, per germline (reference sequence). The CDR3 covers 12 residues. The CDR3 sequence is CATSAGWEEQYF.

The V call is TRBV7-3, the J call TRBJ2-1; TCRdb names TRBD1, which stays unverified in the absence of DNA. This CDR3 contains 14 residues. The germline V gene encodes CDR1 SGHTA and CDR2 FQGTGA. The CDR3 loop is CASSPPGKYNEQFF.

V gene TRBV5-4 combines with J gene TRBJ2-7. Germline-derived CDR1 and CDR2 are SGHNT and YYREEE (reference sequence). This CDR3 has 13 amino acids. CDR3 sequence reads: CASSAATNYEQYF.

This clonotype is classed as medium-sized (0.01 to 0.1%) by frequency. V usage is TRBV28 and J usage is TRBJ1-1; TCRdb outputs TRBD1, but without DNA this stays unchecked. The CDR3 runs to 14 residues. Germline lookup yields CDR1 MDHEN and CDR2 SYDVKM. The CDR3 spells CASSLPGQGTEAFF.

The CDR3 region is CASTPWGGGGGELFF. The chain combines TRBV12-3 or TRBV12-4 with TRBJ2-2; TCRdb outputs TRBD1, but without DNA this stays unchecked. This CDR3 comprises 15 residues.

This chain uses TRBV7-2 with TRBJ2-2. This CDR3 spans 13 amino acids. CDR1 is SGHTA and CDR2 is FQGNSA in the germline V gene. CDR3 loop: CASSLGFTGELFF.

This sequence joins TRBV28 and TRBJ1-2; TCRdb's D gene call, TRBD1, goes unchecked for lack of DNA. Germline CDR1 MDHEN, CDR2 SYDVKM. The CDR3 runs to 15 residues. CDR3: CASSSPGTGDYGYTF.

The V call is TRBV11-2, the J call TRBJ2-5; TCRdb selects TRBD2, and the lack of DNA leaves this call unchecked. This CDR3 is 15 amino acids long. Germline V gives CDR1 SGHAT, CDR2 FQNNGV. CDR3: CASSRTSGTKETQYF. Together with reference TRBV11-2 and TRBJ2-5, the CDR3 gives the full variable domain: EAGVAQSPRYKIIEKRQSVAFWCNPISGHATLYWYQQILGQGPKLLIQFQNNGVVDDSQLPKDRFSAERLKGVDSTLKIQPAKLEDSAVYLCASSRTSGTKETQYFGPGTRLLVL.

This chain uses TRBV20-1 with TRBJ2-2. The CDR3 has 12 amino acids. The germline V gene encodes CDR1 DFQATT and CDR2 SNEGSKA (reference sequence). CDR3 residues: CSAPHYTGELFF.

The chain links TRBV20-1 to TRBJ2-1; there is no DNA to check the TCRdb D call of TRBD1. The CDR3 runs 13 residues. Germline CDR1 is DFQATT and CDR2 is SNEGSKA (reference sequence). The CDR3 loop is CSAPGTDYNEQFF.

V and J are TRBV19 and TRBJ2-1. This CDR3 is built from 15 residues. The germline V gene encodes CDR1 LNHDA and CDR2 SQIVND (reference sequence). CDR3 protein: CASSIEIARTGEQFF. Complete variable domain (other parts from reference TRBV19 and TRBJ2-1): DGGITQSPKYLFRKEGQNVTLSCEQNLNHDAMYWYRQDPGQGLRLIYYSQIVNDFQKGDIAEGYSVSREKKESFPLTVTSAQKNPTAFYLCASSIEIARTGEQFFGPGTRLTVL.